These T cell receptor beta chains were read from a single sample in a study of technical replicates of blood from a few donors. Produced via immunoSEQ multiplex PCR; TCRdb's table is partial and in-frame only. There are approximately 81,000 clones in the sample; 75% to 85% occur only once, and roughly 3.7% lies in the top ten. Material: PBMCs. The receptor source for this set is a human donor in good health. Some clones in this sample may be carry-over from other donors' samples. Each CDR3 is given with its conserved first and last residue. D genes are given only for firm matches. Clone sizes are given selectively: once, few, many, or a class where the clone is expanded.

-	TRBJ2-5	-	TRBV30	CAWSLDTQETQYF	TGTGCCTGGAGTCTAGATACACAAGAGACCCAGTACTTC
TRBD1	TRBJ1-1	-	TRBV6-1	CASKGQENTEAFF	TGTGCCAGCAAGGGACAGGAGAACACTGAAGCTTTCTTT
TRBD2	TRBJ2-7	-	TRBV6-5	CASSYTSGSSYEQYF	TGTGCCAGCAGTTATACTAGCGGGAGCTCCTACGAGCAGTACTTC
-	TRBJ2-6	-	TRBV18	CASSPGTGLSGANVLTF	TGTGCCAGCTCACCGGGAACAGGCCTCTCTGGGGCCAACGTCCTGACTTTC
-	TRBJ1-1	-	TRBV7-9	CASSLYTTGRTEAFF	TGTGCCAGCAGCTTATATACTACAGGGCGTACTGAAGCTTTCTTT
-	TRBJ2-7	-	TRBV10-3	CAISESRGGAYEQYF	TGTGCCATCAGTGAGTCGCGAGGAGGCGCCTACGAGCAGTACTTC
-	TRBJ2-5	once	TRBV7-2	CASSLTSPRFGETQYF	TGTGCCAGCAGCTTAACTAGCCCGCGATTCGGGGAGACCCAGTACTTC
-	TRBJ2-5	-	TRBV5-6	CASSLATVLAQYF	TGTGCCAGCAGCTTGGCGACAGTATTGGCCCAGTACTTC
TRBD1	TRBJ2-3	-	TRBV19	CASRRGQGIHTQYF	TGTGCCAGTAGAAGGGGGCAAGGGATACATACGCAGTATTTT
-	TRBJ1-1	-	TRBV9	CASSAPRGRGNTEAFF	TGTGCCAGCAGTGCCCCCCGAGGACGGGGGAACACTGAAGCTTTCTTT
-	TRBJ2-7	once	TRBV7-2	CASSNRGTSYEQYF	TGTGCCAGCAGTAACCGGGGGACCTCCTACGAGCAGTACTTC
TRBD1	TRBJ2-7	few	TRBV2	CASSWDRSFEQYF	TGTGCCAGCAGTTGGGACAGGTCCTTCGAGCAGTACTTC
TRBD1	TRBJ2-7	-	TRBV30	CAGGTGAYEQYF	TGTGCCGGAGGGACAGGGGCGTACGAGCAGTACTTC
-	TRBJ1-6	-	TRBV6-7	CASSYSIGDSKAFIVAPLHF	TGTGCCAGCAGTTACTCGATCGGAGACAGCAAAGCATTTATAGTCGCTCCCCTCCACTTT
-	TRBJ2-3	-	TRBV30	CAWSKGDSTDTQYF	TGTGCCTGGAGTAAAGGGGATTCCACAGATACGCAGTATTTT
-	TRBJ2-3	once	TRBV6-1	CASSGQRGGTDTQYF	TGTGCCAGCAGTGGGCAAAGGGGCGGCACAGATACGCAGTATTTT
-	TRBJ1-6	once	TRBV7-9	CASSLRSYNSPLHF	TGTGCCAGCAGCTTACGCTCCTATAATTCACCCCTCCACTTT
-	TRBJ2-1	once	TRBV20-1	CSARTSNEQFF	TGCAGTGCTAGGACAAGCAATGAGCAGTTCTTC
-	TRBJ1-1	-	TRBV5-5	CASRVIMNTEAFF	TGTGCCAGCCGGGTGATCATGAACACTGAAGCTTTCTTT
TRBD1	TRBJ2-7	-	TRBV5-1	CASSLNAGQGRYEQYF	TGCGCCAGCAGCTTGAATGCGGGACAGGGAAGATACGAGCAGTACTTC
TRBD2	TRBJ2-5	-	TRBV30	CAWSVMRSGRRETQYF	TGTGCCTGGAGTGTTATGAGGAGCGGGAGGAGAGAGACCCAGTACTTC
TRBD1	TRBJ2-2	-	TRBV7-3	CASSLLGQAATGELFF	TGTGCCAGCAGCTTATTAGGACAGGCGGCCACCGGGGAGCTGTTTTTT
-	TRBJ2-7	-	TRBV10-1	CASRGGSHEQYF	TGCGCCAGCCGAGGTGGTTCGCACGAGCAGTACTTC
-	TRBJ1-1	-	TRBV7-9	CASTDRWGEPHTEAFF	TGTGCCAGCACCGACCGCTGGGGGGAGCCCCACACTGAAGCTTTCTTT
TRBD1	TRBJ1-2	-	TRBV6-1	CASSGGQPTSYGYTF	TGTGCCAGCAGTGGGGGACAGCCGACGTCCTATGGCTACACCTTC